Following are 29 T cell receptor beta chains from one sample sequenced in a study of radiotherapy plus CTLA-4 blockade in lung cancer. Here immunoSEQ multiplex PCR was the method, and the copy in TCRdb shows in-frame clones only, minus some. This sample has roughly 50,000 clones; roughly four fifths occur once, and the top ten carry approximately 3.3%. The input for sequencing was peripheral blood, taken from a patient treated with radiotherapy plus ipilimumab. Receptors originate from a human donor with non-small cell lung cancer who had stable disease on radiotherapy plus ipilimumab.

The V call is TRBV7-2, the J call TRBJ1-5; 7 nucleotides match TRBD1. J gave up 2 bases and V 5 bases, and 9 bases lay outside the gene matches. The CDR3 consists of 16 residues. Per the germline V gene, CDR1 is SGHTA and CDR2 is FQGNSA. This chain's CDR3 is CASSPEQGKGNQPQHF. Written as DNA, the CDR3 is TGTGCCAGCAGCCCGGAACAGGGGAAAGGCAATCAGCCCCAGCATTTT.

As regards this clone: The junction departs from the called germline gene at one end, perhaps through a read error. The CDR3 loop is CASSLAGGRGDTQYF. The CDR3 DNA sequence: TGTGCCAGCAGCCTAGCGGGGGGGCGGGGAGATACGCAGTATTTT. This sequence joins TRBV7-2 and TRBJ2-3, with 12 bases fitting TRBD2. This CDR3 spans 15 amino acids. Germline V gene sequence: CDR1 SGHTA, CDR2 FQGNSA.

V is TRBV27 and J is TRBJ2-7, with 8 bases that match TRBD1. The CDR3 is 16 amino acids. V shed 3 bases, J shed 5 bases, and the junction held 12 bases outside the gene matches. Per the germline V gene, CDR1 is MNHEY and CDR2 is SMNVEV (reference sequence). The CDR3: CASSFVKPRGHDEQYF. CDR3 DNA: TGTGCCAGCAGTTTCGTCAAACCCAGGGGGCACGACGAGCAGTACTTC.

The rearrangement joins TRBV5-1 to TRBJ2-7; 8 nucleotides align to TRBD2. The CDR3 sequence is 13 residues long. The J segment lost 5 bases and the V segment lost 2 bases, leaving 3 bases of the junction unmatched. Looked up from germline, CDR1 is SGHRS and CDR2 is YFSETQ. DNA for the CDR3: TGCGCCAGCAGCTTATCGGGGGGGCACGAGCAGTACTTC. Amino acids: CASSLSGGHEQYF.

A note on this clone: Other nucleotide sequences from this sample produce the same CDR3. This sequence joins TRBV6-6 and TRBJ2-7; 8 bases align to TRBD2. With V trimmed by 6 bases and J by 0 bases, 10 bases remained unmatched. CDR3 length: 16 amino acids. CDR1 is MNHNY and CDR2 is SVGAGI in the germline V gene (reference sequence). Written as DNA, the CDR3 is TGTGCCAGCAGCCTTACCTTAGCGGGAAGCTCCTACGAGCAGTACTTC. The encoded protein is CASSLTLAGSSYEQYF.

The rearrangement uses TRBV4-3 and TRBJ2-1; 14 nucleotides align to TRBD2. J was trimmed by 5 bases and V by 0 bases; bases with no gene match: 12. CDR3 length equals 20 residues. The germline V gene has CDR1 LGHNA and CDR2 YSLEER. The CDR3 DNA reads TGCGCCAGCAGCCAAGATCTGGCGACTAGCGGGAGGGCCGACCACAATGAGCAGTTCTTC. Translated, it gives CASSQDLATSGRADHNEQFF.

In the case of this clone: Other nucleotide sequences in the sample specify the same CDR3. This chain uses TRBV28 with TRBJ2-7; the D gene is possibly TRBD1 (5 bases). Germline V gene lookup returns CDR1 MDHEN and CDR2 SYDVKM. This CDR3 has 15 amino acids. V lost 6 bases to trimming and J lost 2 bases, with 17 bases between them. Here the CDR3 reads CASSQGVPFPYEQYF. CDR3 coding DNA: TGTGCCAGCAGCCAAGGGGTACCTTTCCCCTACGAGCAGTACTTC.

This clone was detected once. V is TRBV7-2 and J is TRBJ2-3; 10 bases agree with TRBD2. The CDR3 covers 13 residues. Germline CDR1 reads SGHTA; CDR2 reads FQGNSA. V trimming: 6 bases; J trimming: 11 bases; junction bases outside the gene matches: 8. CDR3 in DNA: TGTGCCAGCAGTTCACCGCTAGCGGGAGTGCAGTATTTT. Protein: CASSSPLAGVQYF.

This clone appeared a single time. The rearrangement links TRBV19 to TRBJ2-2; D not resolved. CDR1 is LNHDA and CDR2 is SQIVND in the germline V gene (reference sequence). The CDR3 length is 13 residues. V shed 0 bases and J shed 8 bases, with 7 bases lying between them. The CDR3 DNA is TGTGCCAGTAGTATAGATTCCGTAGGGGAGCTGTTTTTT. Amino acid sequence: CASSIDSVGELFF.

Only a few counts were recorded for this clone. The chain couples TRBV7-9 to TRBJ2-3, with TRBD2 identical over 16 bases. CDR3 length: 15 amino acids. The germline gives CDR1 SEHNR, CDR2 FQNEAQ (reference sequence). The V and J ends lost 6 bases and 5 bases, in that order; junction bases with no gene match: 2. DNA for the CDR3: TGTGCCAGCAGGGGGACTAGCGGGAGGGGAGATACGCAGTATTTT. Its protein product is CASRGTSGRGDTQYF. Full variable domain (missing parts from reference TRBV7-9 and TRBJ2-3): DTGVSQNPRHKITKRGQNVTFRCDPISEHNRLYWYRQTLGQGPEFLTYFQNEAQLEKSRLLSDRFSAERPKGSFSTLEIQRTEQGDSAMYLCASRGTSGRGDTQYFGPGTRLTVL.

This clone was observed a few times. This chain uses TRBV4-3 with TRBJ2-1; 7 bases map to TRBD2. The V gene's germline CDR1 is LGHNA and CDR2 YSLEER. With 0 bases clipped from V and 3 bases from J, the junction kept 5 bases outside the gene matches. CDR3 length equals 16 residues. CDR3 in amino acids: CASSQDPSGIYNEQFF. The CDR3 bases are TGCGCCAGCAGCCAAGATCCCAGCGGGATCTACAATGAGCAGTTCTTC.

The CDR3 loop reads CASSTYRAKNIQYF. The CDR3 DNA reads as TGTGCCAGCAGTACCTACAGGGCCAAAAACATTCAGTACTTC. The V call is TRBV28, the J call TRBJ2-4; a weak D match, TRBD1 (5 bases). CDR3 length: 14 residues. CDR1 MDHEN and CDR2 SYDVKM come from the germline V gene. Trimming removed 5 bases at V and 1 base at J, with 9 bases between.

The rearrangement links TRBV7-2 to TRBJ1-1, with 8 bases that match TRBD1. The length of the CDR3 is 17 residues. Trimming took 5 bases from V and 4 from J; bases not matched to a gene: 15. Germline CDR1 is SGHTA and CDR2 is FQGNSA. The CDR3 reads CASSPEGTGRGFTEAFF. CDR3 in DNA: TGTGCCAGCAGCCCCGAGGGGACAGGTCGGGGATTCACTGAAGCTTTCTTT.

The V call is TRBV9, the J call TRBJ1-1; 9 nucleotides align to TRBD1. Per the germline V gene, CDR1 is SGDLS and CDR2 is YYNGEE. This CDR3 comprises 14 residues. The ends lost 5 bases at V and 4 bases at J; junction bases unmatched: 6. CDR3 nucleotide sequence: TGTGCCAGCAGACGGACAGGGGAAGGCACTGAAGCTTTCTTT. Translating it yields CASRRTGEGTEAFF.

A few counts support this clone. CDR3: CASCRTSFPTQYF. As DNA, the CDR3 is TGTGCCAGCTGCCGGACTAGCTTTCCGACCCAGTACTTC. The J gene is TRBJ2-5, the V gene TRBV28; 8 nucleotides match TRBD2. The germline CDR1 and CDR2 sequences are MDHEN and SYDVKM. J lost 7 bases, V lost 8 bases, and 9 bases had no gene match. The CDR3 totals 13 residues.

This clone was counted a single time. Additional DNA sequences in this sample encode the identical CDR3. The rearrangement joins TRBV5-1 to TRBJ2-7; TRBD1 might be the D (6 bases). The ends were cut back, 2 bases at V and 6 bases at J, with 9 bases in the middle. Germline CDR1 and CDR2: SGHRS and YFSETQ. The CDR3 sequence is 12 residues long. CDR3 sequence reads: CASSLQGREQYF. The CDR3 bases are TGCGCCAGCAGCTTACAGGGTCGCGAGCAGTACTTC.

This chain links TRBV28 with TRBJ1-2; D perhaps matches TRBD1 (5 bases). This CDR3 contains 14 residues. Germline V gene data show CDR1 as MDHEN and CDR2 as SYDVKM. The germline V and J ends were trimmed by 1 base and 7 bases, with 13 bases remaining between them. CDR3 sequence (DNA): TGTGCCAGCAGTTTATTCAAGGGGAAGGGTGGCTACACCTTC. Its translation is CASSLFKGKGGYTF.

This chain joins TRBV6-5 and TRBJ2-5, with 12 bases identical to TRBD2. CDR1 is MNHEY, CDR2 SVGAGI, per germline. V dropped 6 bases and J dropped 5; count of bases not matched to a gene: 7. This CDR3 has 15 residues. The CDR3 nucleotides read TGTGCCAGCAGCCAACTAGCGGGAGGCGGGGAGACCCAGTACTTC. Its protein product is CASSQLAGGGETQYF.

The chain combines TRBV6-5 with TRBJ1-1, with D perhaps TRBD1 (5 bases). V dropped 7 bases and J dropped 1 base, with 10 bases sitting between them. The CDR3 has 13 amino acids. Looked up from germline, CDR1 is MNHEY and CDR2 is SVGAGI. The CDR3 DNA reads as TGTGCCAGCACCGCCGGGGGGAACACTGAAGCTTTCTTT. This gives the protein CASTAGGNTEAFF.

This sequence joins TRBV5-4 and TRBJ2-1, with 9 nucleotides matching TRBD2. Germline V lookup: CDR1 SGHNT, CDR2 YYREEE (reference sequence). Unmatched junction bases numbered 4, after V lost 3 bases and J lost 6 bases. This CDR3 region has 14 residues. The CDR3 bases are TGTGCCAGCAGCTCAGGACTAGCGACCAATGAGCAGTTCTTC. Its protein product is CASSSGLATNEQFF.

The V gene is TRBV2, the J gene TRBJ1-1, with D uncertain. This CDR3 region has 13 residues. The germline V and J ends were trimmed by 4 bases and 4 bases, with 10 bases remaining between them. The V gene's germline CDR1 is SNHLY and CDR2 FYNNEI. In nucleotides, the CDR3 is TGTGCCAGCAGTGTGAGAGGGATCACTGAAGCTTTCTTT. As protein: CASSVRGITEAFF.

This rearrangement joins TRBV7-2 to TRBJ1-2; D not certain. Deletions cut 3 bases from V and 6 bases from J, with 11 bases between. This CDR3 is built from 13 residues. Looked up from germline, CDR1 is SGHTA and CDR2 is FQGNSA. The CDR3 DNA reads as TGTGCCAGCAGCTTGGCGGGAGGGAATGGCTACACCTTC. Its translation is CASSLAGGNGYTF.

In nucleotides, the CDR3 is TGTGCCAGCAGTTTAGGTCGGGACAGGGGGCTAAATGAGCAGTTCTTC. It yields the protein CASSLGRDRGLNEQFF. V usage is TRBV27 and J usage is TRBJ2-1, with 12 positions matching TRBD1. Looked up from germline, CDR1 is MNHEY and CDR2 is SMNVEV (reference sequence). The CDR3 is made up of 16 amino acids. Unmatched junction bases numbered 6, after V lost 2 bases and J lost 7 bases.

The rearrangement uses TRBV29-1 and TRBJ2-5; tentatively, D is TRBD2 (5 bases). Looked up from germline, CDR1 is SQVTM and CDR2 is ANQGSEA. Trimming took off 3 bases at V and 5 bases at J, with 13 bases between the two ends. This CDR3 has 13 residues. Written as DNA, the CDR3 is TGCAGCGTTGATAGCGCAAGCTCGGAGACCCAGTACTTC. Protein sequence: CSVDSASSETQYF.

The chain couples TRBV4-3 to TRBJ2-7; TRBD2 is a possible D gene (6 bases). The CDR3 consists of 17 residues. The germline CDR1 and CDR2 sequences are LGHNA and YSLEER. Trimming removed 0 bases at V and 6 bases at J, with 21 bases between. The chain's CDR3 is CASSQDTGLPAGGEQYF. The DNA for the CDR3 is TGCGCCAGCAGCCAAGACACGGGACTCCCGGCGGGTGGCGAGCAGTACTTC.

In its sample, this clone was seen a few times. The chain joins TRBV7-3 to TRBJ2-3; 8 nucleotides match TRBD2. CDR1 is SGHTA, CDR2 FQGTGA, per germline. After removal of 2 bases from V and 1 base from J, the junction contained 5 bases not matched to a gene. There are 16 residues in the CDR3. As DNA, the CDR3 is TGTGCCAGCAGCTTAGGTTCAGCGGGAGGCACAGATACGCAGTATTTT. This sequence encodes CASSLGSAGGTDTQYF.

The chain has TRBV28 and TRBJ2-5; D may be TRBD2 (6 bases). The CDR3 is 15 amino acids. Germline V lookup: CDR1 MDHEN, CDR2 SYDVKM. The V end lost 7 bases, the J end lost 5 bases, and 20 bases lay between the germline ends. CDR3 nucleotide sequence: TGTGCCAGCAACTCCAGGAGGGCCGAGGGGGAGACCCAGTACTTC. Encoded protein: CASNSRRAEGETQYF.

V and J are TRBV27 and TRBJ1-2, with no clear D. Germline CDR1 MNHEY, CDR2 SMNVEV (reference sequence). Between the trimmed V and J ends, which lost 6 bases and 6 bases, there was a span of 14 bases. The CDR3 loop spans 13 amino acids. Here the CDR3 reads CASRGRPRDGYTF. Written as DNA, the CDR3 is TGTGCCAGCAGAGGACGCCCGAGGGATGGCTACACCTTC.

The rearrangement uses TRBV19 and TRBJ2-3, with D hard to call. The germline V gene has CDR1 LNHDA and CDR2 SQIVND (reference sequence). This CDR3 region has 11 residues. V was trimmed by 5 bases and J by 4 bases, leaving 4 bases between them. The CDR3 reads CASSEADTQYF. Here the CDR3 DNA reads TGTGCCAGTAGTGAGGCAGATACGCAGTATTTT. The full variable domain, in which reference TRBV19 and TRBJ2-3 provide the parts outside the CDR3, is DGGITQSPKYLFRKEGQNVTLSCEQNLNHDAMYWYRQDPGQGLRLIYYSQIVNDFQKGDIAEGYSVSREKKESFPLTVTSAQKNPTAFYLCASSEADTQYFGPGTRLTVL.